Below, one T cell receptor (beta chain) is given with its context. Its antigen is unidentified. The sample holds other DNA sequences that translate to the same CDR3. This entry is derived from a study of shared clonotypes between healthy human individuals. Study details: Two women and a few men aged 18 to 49 served as donors.

Study-wide points: Among a few donors, roughly 5% of naive CD4 clonotypes were found in common.

The table came from immunoSEQ multiplex PCR; TCRdb's copy has only in-frame clones and leaves some out. The table has some 2 million clones, about 95% seen once. The germline CDR1 and CDR2 sequences are SGHDT and YYEEEE. The CDR3 length is 13 residues. Trimming removed 2 bases at V and 1 base at J, with 6 bases between. The TCR sequence derives from a man between 18 and 35 years old in good health. The V and J genes are TRBV5-6 and TRBJ1-1; D is uncertain. The sample comprised naive CD4+ T cells sorted from blood. Subset here: CD45RA+ positively selected. CDR3 sequence (DNA): TGTGCCAGCAGCTTAAGCAGGAACACTGAAGCTTTCTTT. Its protein product is CASSLSRNTEAFF.